This record looks at one TCR beta chain sequence and its context. This sample was included in a study of blood T cell repertoires in COVID-19. About the research overall: Samples taken during acute and convalescent COVID-19 were collected in the United States, Italy and Spain. Sample material is recorded as cDNA or gDNA derived from T cells, B-cell-depleted T cells, or PBMCs.

The CDR3 is 14 residues long. Germline assignment: CDR1 SGHVS and CDR2 FNYEAQ. Germline trimming cut 3 bases from V and 5 bases from J; bases unmatched to any gene: 2. In the original workflow: Reference gene primer amplification gave estimated nucleated cell counts. TCRdb's table, derived via immunoSEQ multiplex PCR, lists solely in-frame clones and lacks some. V and J calls and clone size come straight from that table; D and trimming were deduced from the DNA. The table has some 78,000 clones, around 80% seen once. This clonotype was sampled from a man in his sixties with active or convalescent COVID-19. The sample taken for sequencing was peripheral blood. V usage is TRBV7-6 and J usage is TRBJ2-1; TRBD2 matches 9 bases. The CDR3 DNA reads as TGTGCCAGCAGCTTGAGACTAGCGGACAATGAGCAGTTCTTC. It yields the protein CASSLRLADNEQFF.